The sequence of this TCR delta chain was determined in a study of Vδ1+ human thymocytes. V shed 1 base, J shed 5 bases, and the junction held 10 bases outside the gene matches. CDR3 length equals 17 residues. Per the germline V gene, CDR1 is TSWWSYY and CDR2 is QGS. A few counts support this clone. The antigen remains unidentified. The template was reverse-transcribed extracted RNA. The CDR3 regions were amplified by multiplex PCR from V-gene primers to a constant-region primer. TCRdb re-called the multiplex PCR reads via CATT. Altogether tens of thousands of delta-chain clones are present, less than 20% being singletons, with the ten largest covering 0.5%. General study results and limits: Thymic TRG and TRD repertoires appeared highly polyclonal, with Gaussian CDR3 length distributions. TRG sequences recurred across donors, whereas TRD sequences stayed essentially private. Despite high sort purity, roughly a fifth of thymic T cell receptor delta sequences were Vdelta2.

The sequenced material came from Vdelta1+ gamma-delta thymocytes from the thymus. Sample subset: FACS-sorted CD3+ TCRalphabeta- TCRVdelta1+ TCRVdelta2- thymocytes. The TCR originated in a boy under two years old who had congenital heart surgery. This sequence joins TRDV1 and TRDJ1; TRDD3 aligns across 10 bases. Here the CDR3 reads CALGEQPGGYKRDKLIF. The CDR3 bases are TGTGCTCTTGGGGAACAGCCTGGGGGATATAAGAGAGATAAACTCATCTTT.